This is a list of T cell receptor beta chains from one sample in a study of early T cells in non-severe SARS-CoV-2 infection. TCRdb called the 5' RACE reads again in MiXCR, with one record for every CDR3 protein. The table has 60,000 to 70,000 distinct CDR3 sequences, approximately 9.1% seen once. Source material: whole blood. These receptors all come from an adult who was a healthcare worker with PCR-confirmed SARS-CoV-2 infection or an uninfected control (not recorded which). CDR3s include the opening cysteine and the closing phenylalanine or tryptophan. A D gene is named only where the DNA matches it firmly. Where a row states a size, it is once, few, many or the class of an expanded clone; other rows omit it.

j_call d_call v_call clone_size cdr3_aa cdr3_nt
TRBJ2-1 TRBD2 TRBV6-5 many CASSSGTSGSTYNEQFF TGTGCCAGCAGTTCCGGGACTAGCGGGAGTACCTACAATGAGCAGTTCTTC
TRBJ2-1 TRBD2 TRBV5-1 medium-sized CASSWTSGRMGEQFF TGCGCCAGCAGCTGGACTAGCGGGAGGATGGGTGAGCAGTTCTTC
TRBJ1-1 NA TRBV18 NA CASSRGPNTEAFF TGTGCCAGCTCTAGGGGTCCCAACACTGAAGCTTTCTTT
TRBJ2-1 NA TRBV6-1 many CASMRNEQFF TGTGCCAGCATGAGGAATGAGCAGTTCTTC
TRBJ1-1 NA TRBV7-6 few CASSFGGSTEAFF TGTGCCAGCAGCTTTGGGGGGAGCACTGAAGCTTTCTTT
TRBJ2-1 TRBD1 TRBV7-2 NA CASPPSGGGSYNEQFF TGTGCCAGCCCCCCTTCAGGGGGCGGATCCTACAATGAGCAGTTCTTC
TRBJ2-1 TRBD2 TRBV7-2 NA CASSFFVGMGLANEQFF TGTGCCAGCAGCTTCTTTGTTGGGATGGGACTAGCGAATGAGCAGTTCTTC
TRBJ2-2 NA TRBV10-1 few CASSELVNTGELFF TGCGCCAGCAGTGAACTAGTCAACACCGGGGAGCTGTTTTTT
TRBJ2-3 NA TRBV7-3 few CASSPGTGITSTDTQYF TGTGCCAGCAGCCCCGGGACTGGCATTACTAGCACAGATACGCAGTATTTT
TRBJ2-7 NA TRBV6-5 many CASRFRNYEQYF TGTGCCAGCAGGTTCAGAAACTACGAGCAGTACTTC
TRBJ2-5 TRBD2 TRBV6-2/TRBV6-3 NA CASSPGLAGVITQYF TGTGCCAGCAGCCCCGGACTAGCGGGAGTGATTACCCAGTACTTC
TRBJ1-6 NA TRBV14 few CASSQATNSPLHF TGTGCCAGCAGCCAAGCCACGAATTCACCCCTCCACTTT
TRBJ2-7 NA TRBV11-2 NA CASSRDFFYEQYF TGTGCCAGCAGCCGGGACTTTTTCTACGAGCAGTACTTC
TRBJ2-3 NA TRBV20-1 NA CSARGGARATDTQYF TGCAGTGCTAGAGGAGGGGCCAGGGCGACAGATACGCAGTATTTT
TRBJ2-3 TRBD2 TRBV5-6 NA CASPFSGRAGDTQYF TGTGCCAGCCCCTTTAGCGGGAGGGCGGGAGATACGCAGTATTTT
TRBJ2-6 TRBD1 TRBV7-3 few CASRAGTGGPRVLTF TGTGCCAGCAGGGCGGGGACAGGGGGTCCGAGGGTCCTGACTTTC